This T cell receptor beta chain is from a study of T cell repertoires in cytomegalovirus infection. The overall study: Public TCR beta signatures marked donors with CMV infection and the matching HLA. The study's findings and limits: HLA-C-restricted, CMV-specific TCR beta clonotypes were dominant ex vivo. Pooled public TCR beta family frequency picked out CMV carriers with the relevant HLA.

Only a few counts were recorded for this clonotype. The antigen is not known. TCRdb independently ran MiXCR on the reads; one entry per CDR3 protein. The table includes about 150,000 distinct CDR3 sequences, around 30% detected once. CDR1 is LNHDA, CDR2 SQIVND, per germline (reference sequence). The CDR3 contains 17 residues. V lost 5 bases and J lost 0, with 17 bases in between. The material was CD8+ T cells from cultured PBMCs, obtained from culture after CMV antigen stimulation. The receptor comes from a human donor in good health (CMV status not recorded). Some clones in this sample may be carry-over from other donors' samples. The V gene is TRBV19, the J gene TRBJ1-5, with D maybe TRBD1 (6 bases). CDR3 DNA: TGTGCCAGTAGTTGGGGGGGGCAGATCTATAGCAATCAGCCCCAGCATTTT. Translated, it gives CASSWGGQIYSNQPQHF.